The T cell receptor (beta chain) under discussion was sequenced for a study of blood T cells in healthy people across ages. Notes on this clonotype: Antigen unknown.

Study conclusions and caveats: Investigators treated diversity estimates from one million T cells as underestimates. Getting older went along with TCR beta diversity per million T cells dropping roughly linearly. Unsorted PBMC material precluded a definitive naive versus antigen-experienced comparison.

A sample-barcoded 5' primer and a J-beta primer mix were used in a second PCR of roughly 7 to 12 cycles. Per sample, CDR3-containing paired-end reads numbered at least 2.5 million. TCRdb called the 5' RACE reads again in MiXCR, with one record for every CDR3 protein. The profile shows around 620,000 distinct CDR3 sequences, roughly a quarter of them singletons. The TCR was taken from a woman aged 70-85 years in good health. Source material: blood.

Here the CDR3 DNA reads TGTGCCAGCAGCTTAGCGGCCCTCCTTTCCTACGAGCAGTACTTC. This codes for CASSLAALLSYEQYF. This rearrangement joins TRBV7-2 to TRBJ2-7, with D unresolved. The CDR3 length is 15 residues. The V end lost 0 bases, the J end lost 1 base, and 10 bases lay between the germline ends. The germline V gene encodes CDR1 SGHTA and CDR2 FQGNSA.